This TCR beta chain was recorded in a study of post-analysis software for immune sequencing data. This clonotype has only a few counts. What it binds is not known. CDR3 length: 13 residues. Trimming stripped 8 bases from V and 4 bases from J, with 14 bases between. Germline-derived CDR1 and CDR2 are MNHEY and SVGAGI. TCR beta cDNA libraries had unique molecular identifiers. Roughly 450,000 cDNA molecules were recovered from an input of about 1 to 10 million T cells. TCRdb fed the PCR reads into MiXCR, producing one record per CDR3 protein. The sample includes more than 500,000 distinct CDR3 sequences, about a third of them seen just once. General study points: Samples made in the same batch grouped tightly together by F measure. Comparison with controls showed significantly lower normalized Chao1 diversity in multiple sclerosis patients. Patients used several TRBV segments, including TRBV5-6, TRBV5-1 and TRBV20-1, more often than controls.

Sequencing used blood. The rearrangement links TRBV6-5 to TRBJ2-5; D may match TRBD1 or TRBD2 (5 bases each). This sequence originates from a girl younger than 18 with multiple sclerosis. In DNA form, the CDR3 reads TGTGCCAGCGGTGCCCCCGGGGCAGAGACCCAGTACTTC. It specifies CASGAPGAETQYF.